The rows below give T cell receptor beta chains drawn from one sample of a study of blood T cells in healthy people across ages. TCRdb used MiXCR to reprocess the 5' RACE reads, holding one entry per CDR3 protein. Of about a million distinct CDR3 sequences in the sample, around 48% were seen once. Sequenced: blood. These receptors were collected from a young man in good health. CDR3s include the opening cysteine and the closing phenylalanine or tryptophan. A D gene is named only where the DNA matches it firmly. Not all rows give a size; the values are once, few, many and, for expanded clones, a class.

v_call	clone_size	j_call	d_call	cdr3_aa	cdr3_nt
TRBV4-1	few	TRBJ2-1	TRBD2	CASSQDGAGDLYNEQFF	TGCGCCAGCAGCCAAGATGGAGCGGGGGACCTCTACAATGAGCAGTTCTTC
TRBV2	once	TRBJ1-1	TRBD1	CASSAEGGGRAFF	TGTGCCAGCAGCGCCGAAGGGGGCGGAAGAGCTTTCTTT
TRBV20-1	.	TRBJ1-2	TRBD1	CSARGTGTDLNYGYTF	TGCAGTGCTAGAGGAACCGGGACAGACCTTAACTATGGCTACACCTTC
TRBV6-2/TRBV6-3	.	TRBJ1-1	.	CASSYLGTEAFF	TGTGCCAGCAGTTATTTGGGGACTGAAGCTTTCTTT
TRBV12-3/TRBV12-4	.	TRBJ2-7	TRBD1	CASRSGTGGKFEQYF	TGTGCCAGCAGGTCCGGGACAGGGGGCAAGTTCGAGCAGTACTTC
TRBV9	.	TRBJ2-1	.	CASSAEGPSYNEQFF	TGTGCCAGCAGCGCAGAGGGGCCCTCCTACAATGAGCAGTTCTTC
TRBV11-1	.	TRBJ2-1	.	CASSLGGAGAPYNGQFF	TGTGCCAGCAGCTTAGGGGGGGCAGGGGCGCCCTACAATGGGCAGTTCTTC
TRBV7-2	.	TRBJ1-5	.	CASSLGPADSNQPQHF	TGTGCCAGCAGCTTGGGCCCTGCGGATAGCAATCAGCCCCAGCATTTT
TRBV7-2	.	TRBJ2-1	TRBD1	CASNPQSQGIKQFF	TGTGCCAGCAACCCACAGTCACAGGGGATCAAGCAGTTCTTC
TRBV4-1	.	TRBJ1-5	TRBD1	CASSQARDRGLSEPQHF	TGCGCCAGCAGCCAAGCCCGGGACAGGGGCCTTTCCGAGCCCCAGCATTTT
TRBV12-3/TRBV12-4	few	TRBJ2-7	.	CASSFRVGDYEQYF	TGTGCCAGCAGTTTTCGTGTGGGAGACTACGAGCAGTACTTC
TRBV27	.	TRBJ1-5	TRBD1	CASSLFGQGGNQPQHF	TGTGCCAGCAGTTTATTTGGACAGGGGGGCAATCAGCCCCAGCATTTT
TRBV5-6	.	TRBJ2-5	TRBD1	CASSVQDRVGEQYF	TGTGCCAGCAGCGTCCAAGACAGGGTTGGGGAGCAGTACTTC
TRBV12-3/TRBV12-4	.	TRBJ2-7	.	CASSFYSGEHEQYF	TGTGCCAGCAGTTTTTATAGCGGAGAGCACGAGCAGTACTTC
TRBV29-1	.	TRBJ2-7	.	CSVDLSGIEQYF	TGCAGCGTTGATTTGTCAGGGATCGAGCAGTACTTC
TRBV11-1	.	TRBJ1-1	.	CASSLLPGNTEAFF	TGTGCCAGCAGCTTACTACCGGGTAACACTGAAGCTTTCTTT
TRBV14	.	TRBJ2-1	.	CASSQHSGANEQFF	TGTGCCAGCAGCCAACACTCCGGGGCCAATGAGCAGTTCTTC
TRBV13	.	TRBJ2-1	.	CASRPGTSSSYNEQFF	TGTGCCAGCAGACCCGGGACTTCCAGTTCCTACAATGAGCAGTTCTTC
TRBV4-3	many	TRBJ1-2	TRBD1	CASSQESRQGDRYTF	TGCGCCAGCAGCCAAGAGAGTAGACAGGGGGATCGCTACACCTTC
TRBV6-1	few	TRBJ2-6	.	CASSRQVRTGANVLTF	TGTGCCAGCAGTAGACAGGTTCGGACTGGGGCCAACGTCCTGACTTTC
TRBV29-1	.	TRBJ2-5	TRBD2	CSVESRASGIQETQYF	TGCAGCGTTGAGAGTCGGGCTAGCGGAATACAAGAGACCCAGTACTTC
TRBV6-5	.	TRBJ2-7	TRBD2	CASSYRGGSNYEQYF	TGTGCCAGCAGTTACCGCGGGGGGTCAAACTACGAGCAGTACTTC
TRBV9	many	TRBJ2-7	TRBD2	CASSVEGSGVDEQYF	TGTGCCAGCAGCGTAGAAGGTAGCGGGGTCGACGAGCAGTACTTC
TRBV24-1	.	TRBJ2-1	TRBD1	CATSDSRTGIYNEQFF	TGTGCCACCAGTGATTCCAGGACAGGGATCTACAATGAGCAGTTCTTC
TRBV6-1	.	TRBJ2-4	TRBD1	CASSPRDSRAKNIQYF	TGTGCCAGCAGTCCCCGGGACAGTAGAGCCAAAAACATTCAGTACTTC
TRBV28	many	TRBJ2-2	.	CASSPGQTNTGELFF	TGTGCCAGCAGTCCCGGGCAGACCAACACCGGGGAGCTGTTTTTT
TRBV6-6	.	TRBJ1-3	.	CASRLLAGNTIYF	TGTGCCAGCAGATTGTTAGCTGGAAACACCATATATTTT
TRBV3-1	many	TRBJ2-1	.	CASSQTRYNEQFF	TGTGCCAGCAGCCAAACCCGTTACAATGAGCAGTTCTTC
TRBV7-9	.	TRBJ1-6	.	CASSSQMARNSPLHF	TGTGCCAGCAGCTCGCAAATGGCGCGGAATTCACCCCTCCACTTT
TRBV7-6	.	TRBJ1-1	.	CASRLDGSNTEAFF	TGTGCCAGCAGGCTGGACGGCTCGAACACTGAAGCTTTCTTT